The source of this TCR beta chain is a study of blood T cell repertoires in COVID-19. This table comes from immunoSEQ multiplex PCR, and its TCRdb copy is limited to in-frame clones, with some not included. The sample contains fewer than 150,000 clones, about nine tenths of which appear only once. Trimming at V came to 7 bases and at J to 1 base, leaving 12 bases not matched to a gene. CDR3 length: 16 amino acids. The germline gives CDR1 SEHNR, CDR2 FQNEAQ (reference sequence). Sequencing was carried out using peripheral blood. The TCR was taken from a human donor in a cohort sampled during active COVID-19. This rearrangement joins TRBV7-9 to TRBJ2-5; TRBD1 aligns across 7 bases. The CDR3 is CASTSRGGVRQETQYF. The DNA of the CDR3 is TGTGCCAGCACCTCGAGAGGGGGCGTCCGCCAAGAGACCCAGTACTTC.